Listed here are 10 T cell receptor beta chains from one sample, sequenced in a study of OX40 agonist ivuxolimab in advanced cancers. Some clones are missing from TCRdb's copy, which holds only in-frame ones; the method was immunoSEQ multiplex PCR. The table records roughly 80,000 clones, over 75% of them present only once. The specimen comprised CD4+ or CD8+ T cells sorted from blood, sampled in a trial of the OX40 agonist ivuxolimab. The receptor set was obtained from an adult with an advanced solid tumor such as melanoma, head and neck, liver or kidney cancer.

V and J are TRBV7-9 and TRBJ1-2, with D possibly TRBD1 on 6 matching bases. Germline V gene data show CDR1 as SEHNR and CDR2 as FQNEAQ (reference sequence). This CDR3 contains 15 residues. V was cut by 5 bases and J by 3 bases, with 16 bases left in between. CDR3 residues: CASSPGQPGHYGYTF. The CDR3 DNA follows: TGTGCCAGCAGCCCGGGACAACCCGGCCACTATGGCTACACCTTC. Full variable domain (outside the CDR3, taken from reference TRBV7-9 and TRBJ1-2): DTGVSQNPRHKITKRGQNVTFRCDPISEHNRLYWYRQTLGQGPEFLTYFQNEAQLEKSRLLSDRFSAERPKGSFSTLEIQRTEQGDSAMYLCASSPGQPGHYGYTFGSGTRLTVV.

The CDR3, as DNA: TGTGCCAGCAGTAGACCCCCCGGGTCCGAGCAGTACTTC. It yields the protein CASSRPPGSEQYF. V usage is TRBV7-9 and J usage is TRBJ2-5; no clear D gene. The end of the DNA aligns better with TRBJ2-7, so the J call may be wrong. This CDR3 comprises 13 residues. Germline CDR1 reads SEHNR; CDR2 reads FQNEAQ (reference sequence).

The genes are TRBV27 and TRBJ2-7, with 7 bases fitting TRBD1. This CDR3 region has 13 residues. Germline lookup yields CDR1 MNHEY and CDR2 SMNVEV (reference sequence). The V and J ends lost 3 bases and 5 bases, in that order; junction bases with no gene match: 4. CDR3 amino acids: CASSFQDRDEQYF. Here the CDR3 DNA reads TGTGCCAGCAGTTTCCAAGACAGGGACGAGCAGTACTTC.

The rearrangement uses TRBV4-2 and TRBJ2-7; 7 bases line up with TRBD1. The trim removed 4 bases at V and 3 bases at J, leaving 3 bases unmatched. The CDR3 spans 13 residues. Germline V gives CDR1 LGHNA, CDR2 YNFKEQ. The CDR3 is CASSRDRNYEQYF. Here the CDR3 DNA reads TGTGCCAGCAGCCGGGACAGAAACTACGAGCAGTACTTC.

CDR3 residues: CAIQLLDGRNTEAFF. The CDR3 bases are TGTGCCATCCAGTTACTCGACGGCAGGAACACTGAAGCTTTCTTT. The chain recombines TRBV6-6 with TRBJ1-1; D not certain. Germline lookup yields CDR1 MNHNY and CDR2 SVGAGI (reference sequence). The V end was cut by 10 bases, the J end by 1 base, with 19 bases between. The CDR3 has 15 amino acids.

The J gene is TRBJ2-1, the V gene TRBV5-1; D may be TRBD1 (5 bases). Per the germline V gene, CDR1 is SGHRS and CDR2 is YFSETQ. CDR3 length equals 12 residues. V lost 4 bases to trimming and J lost 10 bases, with 12 bases between them. The CDR3 region is CASSTQGGEQFF. CDR3 nucleotides: TGCGCCAGCAGCACTCAGGGTGGGGAGCAGTTCTTC.

This clone has a handful of counts. The chain links TRBV6-1 to TRBJ2-1; TRBD1 might be the D (6 bases). This CDR3 is built from 18 residues. Per germline, CDR1 MNHNS and CDR2 SASEGT. V was clipped by 1 base and J by 4 bases, with 20 bases between them. The CDR3 spells CASSEGVGHRSGYNEQFF. CDR3 coding DNA: TGTGCCAGCAGTGAAGGTGTGGGACACCGGTCGGGGTACAATGAGCAGTTCTTC.

The chain joins TRBV18 to TRBJ2-3; 8 positions agree with TRBD1. CDR3 length: 16 residues. V shed 4 bases and J 1 base; nucleotides not matched to a gene: 7. Per the germline V gene, CDR1 is KGHSH and CDR2 is LQKENI. CDR3 sequence: CASSLQGVAGTDTQYF. CDR3 nucleotides: TGTGCCAGCTCACTACAGGGGGTGGCCGGCACAGATACGCAGTATTTT.

This chain joins TRBV30 and TRBJ2-6; 7 positions agree with TRBD1. CDR1 GTSNPN and CDR2 SVGIG come from the germline V gene (reference sequence). CDR3 length equals 17 residues. V lost 4 bases to trimming and J lost 0 bases; unmatched junction nucleotides: 9. CDR3 loop: CAWNPAGGRSGANVLTF. DNA for the CDR3: TGTGCCTGGAACCCTGCAGGGGGACGCTCTGGGGCCAACGTCCTGACTTTC.

This chain joins TRBV5-1 and TRBJ2-6; D call uncertain. This CDR3 region has 16 residues. Germline V gives CDR1 SGHRS, CDR2 YFSETQ. V lost 0 bases and J 0 bases, leaving 7 bases between the germline ends. CDR3 in amino acids: CASSLVWVSGANVLTF. Here the CDR3 DNA reads TGCGCCAGCAGCTTGGTTTGGGTCTCTGGGGCCAACGTCCTGACTTTC.